A selection of T cell receptor beta chains follows, all from one sample in a study of blood T cell repertoires in COVID-19. Profiled with immunoSEQ multiplex PCR; TCRdb holds only in-frame clones, not every one. Of over 150,000 clones listed, 65% to 85% are singletons. The sequenced material came from peripheral blood. The receptors derive from a woman aged 80 or over with acute or convalescent COVID-19. The CDR3 runs from the conserved cysteine through the conserved F or W. Each record gives: clone size, CDR3 length, D gene, J gene, V gene, CDR3 DNA, CDR3 protein. A D gene is named only where the DNA matches it firmly. Size is stated for part of the rows, as once, few or many counts, or as a class when the clone is expanded.

>many|16|-|TRBJ2-7|TRBV21-1
TGTGCCAGCAGCAAAGTGGCGGGGGCCATGTCCTACGAGCAGTACTTC
CASSKVAGAMSYEQYF
>few|15|-|TRBJ1-2|TRBV6-5
TGTGCCAGCAGTTACGGTTTTGGCAGGGGAGATGGCTACACCTTC
CASSYGFGRGDGYTF
>few|12|-|TRBJ1-1|TRBV7-2
TGTGCCAGCAGCCAGGGGAGCGCTGAAGCTTTCTTT
CASSQGSAEAFF
>few|12|TRBD2|TRBJ2-1|TRBV19
TGTGCCAGTAGACCGAGCGGGGATGAGCAGTTCTTC
CASRPSGDEQFF
>-|16|-|TRBJ1-2|TRBV4-3
TGCGCCAGCAGCCAAGATCCGGCTGGACAGAACTATGGCTACACCTTC
CASSQDPAGQNYGYTF
>-|17|TRBD1|TRBJ2-4|TRBV19
TGTGCCAGTAGTCTCCCCGGGACAGGGGGTCCCCTGGACATTCAGTACTTC
CASSLPGTGGPLDIQYF
>-|15|TRBD1|TRBJ2-3|TRBV5-1
TGCGCCAGCAGCTTCGGGGACAGGGACACAGATACGCAGTATTTT
CASSFGDRDTDTQYF
>-|18|-|TRBJ2-2|TRBV18
TGTGCCAGCTCACCACCGGTCAGCGGGCGGGCCGTTCCGGGGGAGCTGTTTTTT
CASSPPVSGRAVPGELFF
>-|12|TRBD1|TRBJ2-7|TRBV9
TGTGCCAGCAGCGGTCGACAGGGCGGGCAGTACTTC
CASSGRQGGQYF
>-|16|TRBD1|TRBJ1-3|TRBV6-5
TGTGCCAGCAGTTACTCGGGACAGCTCTCTGGAAACACCATATATTTT
CASSYSGQLSGNTIYF
>once|14|-|TRBJ1-1|TRBV5-3
TGTGCCAGAAGCTATTTGCGACATTGCACTGAAGCTTTCTTT
CARSYLRHCTEAFF
>few|15|TRBD1|TRBJ2-2|TRBV4-2
TGTGCCAGCAGCCCGGGACAGGGTATCACCGGGGAGCTGTTTTTT
CASSPGQGITGELFF
>-|14|TRBD1|TRBJ1-2|TRBV5-1
TGCGCCAGCAGCTCTACAGGGGATCACTATGGCTACACCTTC
CASSSTGDHYGYTF
>-|18|-|TRBJ2-2|TRBV11-2
TGTGCCAGCAGCTTAGATAATCCGGGACTCCAGCGGACCGGGGAGCTGTTTTTT
CASSLDNPGLQRTGELFF
>-|19|TRBD2|TRBJ2-2|TRBV3-1/TRBV3-2
TGTGCCAGCAGCCAAGTCCTCCTTAGGGGCGGGGGGAACACCGGGGAGCTGTTTTTT
CASSQVLLRGGGNTGELFF
>once|14|-|TRBJ2-3|TRBV10-3
TGTGCCATCAGTGATTCGAGACAAACAGATACGCAGTATTTT
CAISDSRQTDTQYF
>-|17|TRBD2|TRBJ2-7|TRBV3-1/TRBV3-2
TGTGCCAGCAGCCGGACTAGCGGGAGGGCCGTCGACTACGAGCAGTACTTC
CASSRTSGRAVDYEQYF
>-|15|-|TRBJ1-1|TRBV18
TGTGCCAGCTCCCCAAACCCGGGGGGGAACACTGAAGCTTTCTTT
CASSPNPGGNTEAFF
>-|15|-|TRBJ1-3|TRBV7-2
TGTGCCAGCAGCTTAAGGGGGGGAGAAGGAAACACCATATATTTT
CASSLRGGEGNTIYF
>-|15|TRBD2|TRBJ2-1|TRBV7-9
TGTGCCAGCAGCCTTGGGACTAGCGGAAACAATGAGCAGTTCTTC
CASSLGTSGNNEQFF
>-|15|TRBD1|TRBJ1-2|TRBV6-2/TRBV6-3
TGTGCCAGCAGTCAGACAGGGTATTGGAACTATGGCTACACCTTC
CASSQTGYWNYGYTF
>-|13|TRBD1|TRBJ2-2|TRBV12-3/TRBV12-4
TGTGCCAGCAGTCAGGGGGCCACCGGGGAGCTGTTTTTT
CASSQGATGELFF
>-|14|TRBD2|TRBJ2-5|TRBV9
TGTGCCAGCAGCGCTAGCGGGGACCAAGAGACCCAGTACTTC
CASSASGDQETQYF
>-|15|TRBD1|TRBJ2-7|TRBV6-5
TGTGCCAGCAGTTACTGGGACAGGGCGACCTACGAGCAGTACTTC
CASSYWDRATYEQYF
>few|16|-|TRBJ1-6|TRBV6-5
TGTGCCAGCAGTTCGCTTATCAGAACCTATAATTCACCCCTCCACTTT
CASSSLIRTYNSPLHF
>-|14|TRBD2|TRBJ2-3|TRBV9
TGTGCCAGCAGCGTATCTAGCGGAACAGATACGCAGTATTTT
CASSVSSGTDTQYF
>-|15|TRBD1|TRBJ1-1|TRBV7-9
TGTGCCAGCAGCCACGGGACAGGGCTAGCCACTGAAGCTTTCTTT
CASSHGTGLATEAFF
>-|13|TRBD2|TRBJ2-3|TRBV19
TGTGCCAGTAGAGCGGGGTTCACAGATACGCAGTATTTT
CASRAGFTDTQYF
>-|16|-|TRBJ2-5|TRBV6-5
TGTGCCAGCAGTTACTCGAGAAGTGGCGTCGGAGTTGCCCAGTACTTC
CASSYSRSGVGVAQYF
>-|17|TRBD1|TRBJ1-3|TRBV4-2
TGTGCCAGCAGCGACCGGACAGGGCACAGCTCTGGAAACACCATATATTTT
CASSDRTGHSSGNTIYF
>-|14|TRBD1|TRBJ1-1|TRBV7-2
TGTGCCAGCAGCGTATCAGGGGGCCACACTGAAGCTTTCTTT
CASSVSGGHTEAFF
>-|13|TRBD1|TRBJ2-5|TRBV29-1
TGCAGCGCCTCGACAGGGGGTCTGGAGACCCAGTACTTC
CSASTGGLETQYF
>-|14|-|TRBJ1-1|TRBV21-1
TGTGCCAGCAGCAAAGGAGTGGTGAACACTGAAGCTTTCTTT
CASSKGVVNTEAFF
>-|13|TRBD2|TRBJ2-1|TRBV12-3/TRBV12-4
TGTGCCAGCAGTACTACGGGGGGCAATGAGCAGTTCTTC
CASSTTGGNEQFF
>-|15|TRBD1|TRBJ2-7|TRBV5-1
TGCGCCAGCAGCTCGGGACAGGGTTCGATCTACGAGCAGTACTTC
CASSSGQGSIYEQYF
>many|14|-|TRBJ1-2|TRBV6-5
TGTGCCAGCAGTACCCCTGCGGCTAACTATGGCTACACCTTC
CASSTPAANYGYTF
>-|17|TRBD1|TRBJ1-2|TRBV9
TGTGCCAGCAGCGTAGCCCCCTCTGGACAGGGAGAATATGGCTACACCTTC
CASSVAPSGQGEYGYTF
>-|16|-|TRBJ1-4|TRBV15
TGTGCCACCAGCAGAAAAATACATGGGCCTAATGAAAAACTGTTTTTT
CATSRKIHGPNEKLFF
>-|17|-|TRBJ2-1|TRBV6-2/TRBV6-3
TGTGCCAGCAGTTATCCAAGGGAGGGGGGGCGCCCAGGGGAGCAGTTCTTC
CASSYPREGGRPGEQFF
>-|16|-|TRBJ2-2|TRBV6-6
TGTGCCAGCAGTTACGCCGGGACACTAAACACCGGGGAGCTGTTTTTT
CASSYAGTLNTGELFF
>few|16|TRBD1|TRBJ1-1|TRBV3-1/TRBV3-2
TGTGCCAGCAGCCGAAGACAGGGGGCAGGATACACTGAAGCTTTCTTT
CASSRRQGAGYTEAFF
>few|13|-|TRBJ2-5|TRBV18
TGTGCCAGTCTTGGGAGGACCCAAGAGACCCAGTACTTC
CASLGRTQETQYF
>once|18|-|TRBJ1-3|TRBV18
TGTGCCAGCTCACCAAATTCGGGGGACCCAATCTCTGGAAACACCATATATTTT
CASSPNSGDPISGNTIYF
>-|15|-|TRBJ1-1|TRBV5-6
TGTGCCAGCAGCTTCCTTGGATACAGGGACACTGAAGCTTTCTTT
CASSFLGYRDTEAFF
>many|18|-|TRBJ1-6|TRBV6-6
TGTGCCAGCAGTCCCCCAAGAATAGGGAGCTCCTATAATTCACCCCTCCACTTT
CASSPPRIGSSYNSPLHF
>-|16|TRBD1|TRBJ1-2|TRBV18
TGTGCCAGCTCACCACCGGGAGCTGCAGGGGGAGATGGCTACACCTTC
CASSPPGAAGGDGYTF
>-|15|TRBD1|TRBJ1-1|TRBV6-5
TGTGCCAGCAGTCATACAGGGGGTTCGAACACTGAAGCTTTCTTT
CASSHTGGSNTEAFF
>-|12|-|TRBJ1-3|TRBV6-5
TGTGCCAGCAGTTCTCCTGGAAACACCATATATTTT
CASSSPGNTIYF
>few|15|TRBD1|TRBJ1-5|TRBV6-5
TGTGCCAGCAGTCGGACAGGGAATTTTGGGCAGCCCCAGCATTTT
CASSRTGNFGQPQHF
>-|13|TRBD1|TRBJ2-3|TRBV12-3/TRBV12-4
TGTGCCAGCAGGTCGACAGGGGAGGATACGCAGTATTTT
CASRSTGEDTQYF
>-|15|TRBD1|TRBJ1-2|TRBV19
TGTGCCAGTAGTACTGACAGGGGAGCGGCGGATGGCTACACCTTC
CASSTDRGAADGYTF